This is a list of T cell receptor beta chains from one sample in a study of T cell repertoires in ileal Crohn's disease. Sequencing used immunoSEQ multiplex PCR; TCRdb keeps in-frame clones, though not all of them. Of under 12,000 clones in the sample, 55% to 80% are singletons; the top ten hold 6% to 8.5%. Sequences were obtained from ileal tissue. These receptors all stem from an adult with Crohn's disease. The CDR3 runs from the conserved cysteine through the conserved F or W. D genes are given only for firm matches. Not every row has a clone size; where given, it reads once, few, many or a size class.

15	few	TRBD2	TRBV6-5	TRBJ2-3	TGTGCCAGCACCGCGACTAGCGGGAGTCCAGATACGCAGTATTTT	CASTATSGSPDTQYF
18	once	TRBD2	TRBV11-2	TRBJ2-1	TGTGCCAGCAGCTTAGGGACTAGCGGGAGGACGTCCTACAATGAGCAGTTCTTC	CASSLGTSGRTSYNEQFF
14	.	.	TRBV19	TRBJ1-5	TGTGCCAGTAGTCGACACAGCAGCAATCAGCCCCAGCATTTT	CASSRHSSNQPQHF
14	.	TRBD1	TRBV30	TRBJ1-2	TGTGCCTGGAGTATAGGGACAGGGTTCTATGGCTACACCTTC	CAWSIGTGFYGYTF
14	.	TRBD2	TRBV19	TRBJ2-1	TGTGCCAGTAGTTCACTAGCGTTTTCCAATGAGCAGTTCTTC	CASSSLAFSNEQFF
17	.	.	TRBV21-1	TRBJ1-4	TGTGCCAGCAGTACCGGGACAGGGCGTGCAACTAATGAAAAACTGTTTTTT	CASSTGTGRATNEKLFF
14	.	TRBD1	TRBV6-6	TRBJ2-7	TGTGCCAGCAGTGGACAGGGGACATCCTACGAGCAGTACTTC	CASSGQGTSYEQYF
13	.	.	TRBV27	TRBJ2-5	TGTGCCGACAGGGGAGGGGGGAAAGAGACCCAGTACTTC	CADRGGGKETQYF
15	.	TRBD1	TRBV2	TRBJ2-3	TGTGCCAGCAGTCCCGGGACAGGTAGCACAGATACGCAGTATTTT	CASSPGTGSTDTQYF
14	.	TRBD2	TRBV6-4	TRBJ2-1	TGTGCCAGCAGAGAGCGGGAGGGCCTTAATGAGCAGTTCTTC	CASREREGLNEQFF
17	.	.	TRBV19	TRBJ2-2	TGTGCCAGTCCCAAGTGCTGGGGGCGGACGAACACCGGGGAGCTGTTTTTT	CASPKCWGRTNTGELFF
15	.	TRBD1	TRBV2	TRBJ2-7	TGTGCCATTCTCCCCCGCGACAGGGGTTTAGGCGAGCAGTACTTC	CAILPRDRGLGEQYF
16	few	TRBD1	TRBV6-1	TRBJ2-3	TGTGCCAGCAGTCAAGAACCGGGACAGGGCACAGATACGCAGTATTTT	CASSQEPGQGTDTQYF
13	.	.	TRBV10-3	TRBJ1-2	TGTGCCATCATGGGGGGAGGGAACTATGGCTACACCTTC	CAIMGGGNYGYTF
14	.	TRBD1	TRBV2	TRBJ2-7	TGTGCCAGCATGACGGACAGGGCCTCCTACGAGCAGTACTTC	CASMTDRASYEQYF
14	.	.	TRBV11-2	TRBJ2-1	TGTGCCAGCAGCTCACAGGGCCCCAGGAATGAGCAGTTCTTC	CASSSQGPRNEQFF
14	few	.	TRBV14	TRBJ2-3	TGTGCCAGCAGCCAAGAGACAGTCACAGATACGCAGTATTTT	CASSQETVTDTQYF
15	.	TRBD1	TRBV18	TRBJ1-1	TGTGCCAGCTCCCGAACCGCGACAGGGGGGACTGAAGCTTTCTTT	CASSRTATGGTEAFF
16	.	.	TRBV11-2	TRBJ2-4	TGTGCCAGCAGCTTATTAGGGGGAAACAGGGTTAACATTCAGTACTTC	CASSLLGGNRVNIQYF
12	.	.	TRBV27	TRBJ2-7	TGTGCCAGCAGGGGCGTCTCCTACGAGCAGTACTTC	CASRGVSYEQYF
15	.	.	TRBV6-6	TRBJ1-2	TGTGCCAGCAGTTCCGCATCTGGCAGGTCCTATGGCTACACCTTC	CASSSASGRSYGYTF
16	.	.	TRBV7-2	TRBJ1-2	TGTGCCAGCAGCTTAGCGAACACAGGGCTGGTCTATGGCTACACCTTC	CASSLANTGLVYGYTF
16	once	TRBD2	TRBV6-5	TRBJ2-4	TGTGCCAGCAGTTACGGTGCGGGAGGGTCTAAAAACATTCAGTACTTC	CASSYGAGGSKNIQYF
14	few	.	TRBV5-5	TRBJ2-7	TGTGCCAGCAGCTTGGAGTGGGGCAGTTACGAGCAGTACTTC	CASSLEWGSYEQYF
14	few	.	TRBV6-1	TRBJ1-6	TGTGCCAGCAGGGGGCTATCCTATAATTCACCCCTCCACTTT	CASRGLSYNSPLHF
14	.	TRBD2	TRBV27	TRBJ2-3	TGTGCCAGCAGTAAGGGACTAGACACAGATACGCAGTATTTT	CASSKGLDTDTQYF
17	.	.	TRBV7-9	TRBJ2-1	TGTGCCAGCAGCTTAAAAAGGTCCCGACAGGGGAGGGATGAGCAGTTCTTC	CASSLKRSRQGRDEQFF
16	.	TRBD1	TRBV18	TRBJ1-5	TGTGCCAGCTCACCACCGGAGGGGGCCCGCAATCAGCCCCAGCATTTT	CASSPPEGARNQPQHF
15	few	.	TRBV6-4	TRBJ1-2	TGTGCCAGCAGTGACTCTGGGGCGCCTCACTATGGCTACACCTTC	CASSDSGAPHYGYTF
14	medium-sized	.	TRBV19	TRBJ2-1	TGTGCCAGTAGTCAGGACACTGCATACAATGAGCAGTTCTTC	CASSQDTAYNEQFF
12	few	.	TRBV7-8	TRBJ2-7	TGTGCCAGCAGCTTTATCCGGGGAGAGCAGTACTTC	CASSFIRGEQYF